The rows below give T cell receptor beta chains drawn from one sample of a study of shared clonotypes between healthy human individuals. Libraries were prepared by immunoSEQ multiplex PCR; TCRdb keeps only in-frame clonotypes and omits some of them. The table lists 800,000 to 1,200,000 clones, around 82% of them singletons. Sample: memory CD4+ T cells from PBMCs. The receptor set was obtained from a man aged 18 to 30 in good health. Some clones in this sample may be carry-over from other donors' samples. CDR3s include the opening cysteine and the closing phenylalanine or tryptophan. Fields, in order: J gene, clone size, D gene, V gene, CDR3 protein, CDR3 DNA. The D gene is left open where the match is weak. Only some rows state a clone size, as once, few, many or a class for expanded clones.

J: TRBJ1-5; size: few; D: .; V: TRBV9; CDR3: CASSVERGPQHF; DNA: TGTGCCAGCAGCGTAGAACGGGGGCCCCAGCATTTT
J: TRBJ2-7; size: .; D: TRBD2; V: TRBV28; CDR3: CASILGGRVGEQYF; DNA: TGTGCCAGCATTCTGGGCGGGAGAGTCGGCGAGCAGTACTTC
J: TRBJ2-5; size: .; D: TRBD1; V: TRBV5-1; CDR3: CASSFRIGTAQETQYF; DNA: TGCGCCAGCAGTTTCCGAATTGGGACAGCCCAAGAGACCCAGTACTTC
J: TRBJ2-3; size: .; D: TRBD1; V: TRBV10-3; CDR3: CASRETGAGDTQYF; DNA: TGTGCCAGCCGAGAGACAGGGGCAGGAGATACGCAGTATTTT
J: TRBJ2-1; size: .; D: .; V: TRBV27; CDR3: CASSLEGAPENEQFF; DNA: TGTGCCAGCAGTTTGGAGGGGGCTCCCGAGAATGAGCAGTTCTTC
J: TRBJ1-3; size: .; D: .; V: TRBV27; CDR3: CASRTSSGNTIYF; DNA: TGTGCCAGCAGGACGAGCTCTGGAAACACCATATATTTT
J: TRBJ2-7; size: .; D: TRBD1; V: TRBV5-1; CDR3: CASSRTGLPYEQYF; DNA: TGCGCCAGCTCCCGGACAGGGCTTCCCTACGAGCAGTACTTC
J: TRBJ2-3; size: .; D: .; V: TRBV11-3; CDR3: CASSLLGGTDTQYF; DNA: TGTGCCAGCAGCCTCCTTGGTGGCACAGATACGCAGTATTTT
J: TRBJ2-7; size: .; D: .; V: TRBV25-1; CDR3: CASSDQDSLREQYF; DNA: TGTGCCAGCAGTGACCAAGACAGTTTACGCGAGCAGTACTTC
J: TRBJ2-6; size: .; D: TRBD1; V: TRBV27; CDR3: CASSRDRVSLAPSGANVLTF; DNA: TGTGCCAGCAGTAGAGACAGGGTTTCACTTGCCCCCTCTGGGGCCAACGTCCTGACTTTC
J: TRBJ2-1; size: .; D: TRBD2; V: TRBV5-4; CDR3: CATLLAGGQPEQFF; DNA: TGTGCCACCCTACTAGCGGGAGGCCAACCGGAGCAGTTCTTC
J: TRBJ2-1; size: few; D: .; V: TRBV18; CDR3: CASSPRAGTVSYNEQFF; DNA: TGTGCCAGCTCACCCCGAGCCGGGACGGTCTCCTACAATGAGCAGTTCTTC
J: TRBJ2-7; size: once; D: .; V: TRBV28; CDR3: CASSLGQTYEQYF; DNA: TGTGCCAGCAGTTTGGGGCAGACCTACGAGCAGTACTTC
J: TRBJ2-5; size: .; D: .; V: TRBV30; CDR3: CAWSVGGLETQYF; DNA: TGTGCCTGGAGTGTCGGTGGGTTGGAGACCCAGTACTTC
J: TRBJ2-7; size: .; D: .; V: TRBV28; CDR3: CASGDTGGPIPYEQYF; DNA: TGTGCCAGTGGGGATACAGGCGGGCCAATCCCCTACGAGCAGTACTTC
J: TRBJ2-6; size: .; D: TRBD1; V: TRBV4-1; CDR3: CASSQRRLWDRGSGANVLTF; DNA: TGCGCCAGCAGCCAAAGAAGGCTTTGGGACAGGGGCTCTGGGGCCAACGTCCTGACTTTC
J: TRBJ2-1; size: once; D: TRBD2; V: TRBV11-2; CDR3: CASSFRSGLAGFHNEQFF; DNA: TGTGCCAGCAGCTTTAGATCTGGACTAGCGGGATTCCACAATGAGCAGTTCTTC
J: TRBJ2-7; size: .; D: .; V: TRBV11-2; CDR3: CASSLVQASYEQYF; DNA: TGTGCCAGCAGCTTAGTACAGGCGTCCTACGAGCAGTACTTC
J: TRBJ2-3; size: .; D: .; V: TRBV27; CDR3: CASTRRGWGITDTQYF; DNA: TGTGCCAGCACCCGGAGGGGCTGGGGGATCACAGATACGCAGTATTTT
J: TRBJ2-1; size: .; D: TRBD2; V: TRBV5-1; CDR3: CASSSDGGTSGTEQFF; DNA: TGCGCCAGCAGCTCAGATGGCGGGACTAGCGGGACTGAGCAGTTCTTC
J: TRBJ1-4; size: .; D: .; V: TRBV19; CDR3: CASNSNNDRINEKLFF; DNA: TGTGCCAGTAACTCCAATAACGACAGGATTAATGAAAAACTGTTTTTT
J: TRBJ1-2; size: .; D: TRBD1; V: TRBV19; CDR3: CASGTAFNYGYTF; DNA: TGTGCCAGTGGGACAGCCTTTAACTATGGCTACACCTTC
J: TRBJ2-4; size: .; D: TRBD1; V: TRBV11-2; CDR3: CASRHLRDRGNIQYF; DNA: TGTGCCAGCAGGCACCTCCGGGACAGGGGGAACATTCAGTACTTC
J: TRBJ2-3; size: .; D: .; V: TRBV15; CDR3: CATSKNGNSDTQYF; DNA: TGTGCCACCAGCAAAAACGGAAACTCAGATACGCAGTATTTT
J: TRBJ2-3; size: many; D: TRBD2; V: TRBV7-3; CDR3: CASSLYAGEGDTQYF; DNA: TGTGCCAGCAGCTTATATGCGGGAGAAGGTGATACGCAGTATTTT
J: TRBJ1-1; size: .; D: .; V: TRBV2; CDR3: CASRLGQMNTEAFF; DNA: TGTGCCAGCAGGCTCGGACAGATGAACACTGAAGCTTTCTTT
J: TRBJ1-1; size: .; D: .; V: TRBV7-9; CDR3: CASSQNGGDTEAFF; DNA: TGTGCCAGCAGCCAAAATGGGGGTGACACTGAAGCTTTCTTT
J: TRBJ1-5; size: .; D: TRBD1; V: TRBV27; CDR3: CASSPTGGAGQPQHF; DNA: TGTGCCAGCAGTCCAACAGGGGGCGCTGGTCAGCCCCAGCATTTT
J: TRBJ2-7; size: .; D: .; V: TRBV13; CDR3: CASSLGGLRASAGGEQYF; DNA: TGTGCCAGCAGCTTAGGCGGGTTGCGAGCGTCGGCCGGGGGCGAGCAGTACTTC
J: TRBJ2-7; size: .; D: .; V: TRBV27; CDR3: CASSPGATLGRGPQYF; DNA: TGTGCCAGCAGCCCAGGGGCAACGTTAGGGAGGGGACCGCAGTACTTC
J: TRBJ2-7; size: .; D: .; V: TRBV6-1; CDR3: CASSYGQLYEQYF; DNA: TGTGCCAGCAGTTATGGACAGCTCTACGAGCAGTACTTC
J: TRBJ2-2; size: .; D: TRBD1; V: TRBV11-2; CDR3: CASSWGTGSAGELFF; DNA: TGTGCCAGCAGCTGGGGGACAGGGTCCGCCGGGGAGCTGTTTTTT
J: TRBJ1-4; size: .; D: TRBD1; V: TRBV30; CDR3: CACDRGYQKLFF; DNA: TGTGCCTGTGACAGGGGGTATCAAAAACTGTTTTTT
J: TRBJ2-1; size: .; D: .; V: TRBV29-1; CDR3: CSVEARGRIEQFF; DNA: TGCAGCGTTGAAGCGAGGGGGAGGATCGAGCAGTTCTTC
J: TRBJ2-7; size: .; D: .; V: TRBV19; CDR3: CASSTTGPPTYEQYF; DNA: TGTGCCAGTAGTACAACAGGGCCCCCCACCTACGAGCAGTACTTC
J: TRBJ1-4; size: .; D: TRBD1; V: TRBV10-3; CDR3: CAISEQGSTNEKLFF; DNA: TGTGCCATCAGTGAACAGGGGTCGACTAATGAAAAACTGTTTTTT
J: TRBJ1-1; size: .; D: TRBD1; V: TRBV9; CDR3: CASSLGTGDTEAFF; DNA: TGTGCCAGCAGCCTAGGGACAGGGGACACTGAAGCTTTCTTT
J: TRBJ2-5; size: .; D: TRBD2; V: TRBV6-6; CDR3: CASSRLTSQETQYF; DNA: TGTGCCAGCAGCCGACTGACTAGCCAGGAGACCCAGTACTTC
J: TRBJ1-1; size: few; D: .; V: TRBV30; CDR3: CAWSHTRGTEAFF; DNA: TGTGCCTGGAGTCACACTCGGGGCACTGAAGCTTTCTTT
J: TRBJ2-2; size: once; D: .; V: TRBV14; CDR3: CASSQLFGAGELFF; DNA: TGTGCCAGCAGCCAACTCTTCGGGGCCGGGGAGCTGTTTTTT
J: TRBJ2-3; size: .; D: .; V: TRBV5-6; CDR3: CASSRVGTDTQYF; DNA: TGTGCCAGCTCGCGGGTTGGGACAGATACGCAGTATTTT
J: TRBJ1-1; size: .; D: .; V: TRBV19; CDR3: CASSAGRYTEAFF; DNA: TGTGCCAGTAGTGCAGGGAGATACACTGAAGCTTTCTTT
J: TRBJ1-2; size: .; D: TRBD1; V: TRBV18; CDR3: CASSSGTGKAGYTF; DNA: TGTGCCAGCTCAAGTGGGACAGGGAAGGCGGGCTACACCTTC